The 6 T cell receptor beta chains given below trace back to one sample, sequenced in a study of cytotoxic CD8 clonotypes in ibrutinib-treated CLL (dated by TCRdb to the early 2020s). Libraries were made using the immunoSEQ multiplex PCR assay. TCRdb re-hosts the immuneACCESS table, in-frame sequences only. Its copies lack some clones; in the studies checked, an unresolved V gene accounts for under half of them, and the cause for the rest is not known. The sample table holds roughly 45,000 clones, of which over 50% were seen once. About a fifth of the sample is taken by the ten largest. The time point label corresponds to: around 25 months on ibrutinib. The starting material was PBMCs, obtained after 24 months of ibrutinib treatment. The receptors were sampled from a human donor with chronic lymphocytic leukemia.

The J gene is TRBJ2-1, the V gene TRBV5-8, with D maybe TRBD1 (5 bases). V lost 5 bases to trimming and J lost 10 bases, with 16 bases between them. Germline lookup yields CDR1 SGHTS and CDR2 YDEGEE. There are 13 residues in the CDR3. The CDR3: CASSSGWGREQFF. CDR3 bases: TGTGCCAGCAGTTCTGGGTGGGGCCGGGAGCAGTTCTTC.

This rearrangement joins TRBV28 to TRBJ2-7; 14 bases agree with TRBD2. The germline V gene encodes CDR1 MDHEN and CDR2 SYDVKM. The CDR3 sequence is 20 residues long. Trimming at V came to 7 bases and at J to 1 base, leaving 18 bases not matched to a gene. CDR3 coding DNA: TGTGCCAGCATCGGCCTGGGACTAGCGGGAGCGGAGGGGATGTCCTACGAGCAGTACTTC. Amino acid sequence: CASIGLGLAGAEGMSYEQYF.

The rearrangement uses TRBV2 and TRBJ2-2, with D possibly being TRBD2 (5 bases). The CDR3 is 13 amino acids. Germline assignment: CDR1 SNHLY and CDR2 FYNNEI. Trimming shortened V by 6 bases and J by 13 bases, and 18 bases separated the two germline ends. DNA for the CDR3: TGTGCCAGCAGCCCCACATTCCTCGGAGGGCTGTTTTTT. It translates to CASSPTFLGGLFF.

This clone occurred a few times. The rearrangement links TRBV19 to TRBJ2-5, with 7 bases aligning to TRBD2. With V trimmed by 3 bases and J by 3 bases, 4 bases remained unmatched. This CDR3 has 14 residues. CDR1 and CDR2 (germline): LNHDA, SQIVND (reference sequence). CDR3 protein: CASSITAGKETQYF. The DNA for the CDR3 is TGTGCCAGTAGTATCACAGCGGGGAAAGAGACCCAGTACTTC.

The gene calls are TRBV9 and TRBJ2-3; 10 positions agree with TRBD2. V gave up 0 bases and J gave up 6 bases; unmatched junction bases: 4. The length of the CDR3 is 15 residues. The germline V gene encodes CDR1 SGDLS and CDR2 YYNGEE. Here the CDR3 reads CASSVGSSGSDTQYF. In nucleotides, the CDR3 is TGTGCCAGCAGCGTAGGTTCTAGCGGGAGCGATACGCAGTATTTT.

CDR3 region: CASSDMLWDSLPQPQHF. In nucleotides, the CDR3 is TGTGCCAGCAGTGATATGTTGTGGGACAGTCTCCCGCAGCCCCAGCATTTT. The chain uses TRBV6-1 and TRBJ1-5; 7 bases match TRBD1. After removal of 3 bases from V and 7 bases from J, the junction contained 15 bases not matched to a gene. The CDR3 has 17 residues. Germline V gene lookup returns CDR1 MNHNS and CDR2 SASEGT.